Listed below are T cell receptor beta chains from one sample, sequenced in a study of blood T cell repertoires in COVID-19. Libraries were prepared by immunoSEQ multiplex PCR; TCRdb keeps only in-frame clonotypes and omits some of them. The sample carries 120,000 or so clones, roughly 90% recorded once. The sequenced sample consisted of peripheral blood. These TCRs come from a man in his fifties with acute or convalescent COVID-19. Each CDR3 is given with its conserved first and last residue. D genes are given only for firm matches. Clone sizes are given selectively: once, few, many, or a class where the clone is expanded.

abundance: -
v_gene: TRBV19
j_gene: TRBJ2-7
len: 14
d_gene: -
CDR3nt: TGTGCCAGTAGTATTTCGAGACTATCCTACGAGCAGTACTTC
CDR3aa: CASSISRLSYEQYF

abundance: -
v_gene: TRBV6-1
j_gene: TRBJ1-6
len: 14
d_gene: -
CDR3nt: TGTGCCAGCACGGGGGTAGCGATTGGATCACCCCTCCACTTT
CDR3aa: CASTGVAIGSPLHF

abundance: -
v_gene: TRBV7-2
j_gene: TRBJ2-1
len: 14
d_gene: TRBD2
CDR3nt: TGTGCCAGCAGCCTAGGGACTAGCGGGAGTGGGCAGTTCTTC
CDR3aa: CASSLGTSGSGQFF

abundance: -
v_gene: TRBV24-1
j_gene: TRBJ1-1
len: 13
d_gene: -
CDR3nt: TGTGCCACCAGTGACCCGATCGGGACTGAAGCTTTCTTT
CDR3aa: CATSDPIGTEAFF

abundance: -
v_gene: TRBV19
j_gene: TRBJ1-2
len: 14
d_gene: -
CDR3nt: TGTGCCAGTAGTATTTTCTCGGTTAACTATGGCTACACCTTC
CDR3aa: CASSIFSVNYGYTF

abundance: -
v_gene: TRBV18
j_gene: TRBJ1-2
len: 15
d_gene: -
CDR3nt: TGTGCCAGCTCACCCCCGGGTCGGGACATCTATGGCTACACCTTC
CDR3aa: CASSPPGRDIYGYTF

abundance: few
v_gene: TRBV28
j_gene: TRBJ1-4
len: 15
d_gene: -
CDR3nt: TGTGCCAGCAGTTTCAGGGGACAACGAGGTGAAAAACTGTTTTTT
CDR3aa: CASSFRGQRGEKLFF

abundance: -
v_gene: TRBV7-9
j_gene: TRBJ1-1
len: 14
d_gene: -
CDR3nt: TGTGCCAGCAGCTTAGAGGCACAGGTGACTGAAGCTTTCTTT
CDR3aa: CASSLEAQVTEAFF

abundance: -
v_gene: TRBV18
j_gene: TRBJ2-5
len: 13
d_gene: TRBD1
CDR3nt: TGTGCCAGCTCACCAAGACAGGGAGAGACCCAGTACTTC
CDR3aa: CASSPRQGETQYF

abundance: once
v_gene: TRBV9
j_gene: TRBJ2-5
len: 16
d_gene: TRBD1
CDR3nt: TGTGCCAGCAGTACGACAGGGACAATGACACTGGAGACCCAGTACTTC
CDR3aa: CASSTTGTMTLETQYF

abundance: -
v_gene: TRBV4-1
j_gene: TRBJ2-7
len: 14
d_gene: -
CDR3nt: TGCGCCAGCAGCCAAGCCCACAGGTCCTACGAGCAGTACTTC
CDR3aa: CASSQAHRSYEQYF

abundance: -
v_gene: TRBV11-2
j_gene: TRBJ2-5
len: 20
d_gene: TRBD2
CDR3nt: TGTGCCAGCAGCTTAGACCTTGAGGGGACTAGCGGGAGGGAACAAGAGACCCAGTACTTC
CDR3aa: CASSLDLEGTSGREQETQYF

abundance: once
v_gene: TRBV11-3
j_gene: TRBJ2-7
len: 15
d_gene: TRBD2
CDR3nt: TGTGCCAGCAGCTCTCTAGCGGGAGCCCACTACGAGCAGTACTTC
CDR3aa: CASSSLAGAHYEQYF

abundance: -
v_gene: TRBV19
j_gene: TRBJ2-3
len: 14
d_gene: TRBD2
CDR3nt: TGTGCCAGCGGACTAGCGGGGGGCACAGATACGCAGTATTTT
CDR3aa: CASGLAGGTDTQYF

abundance: -
v_gene: TRBV9
j_gene: TRBJ2-7
len: 16
d_gene: TRBD1
CDR3nt: TGTGCCAGCAGCGCAGGACAGGGCGCGGGCTCCTACGAGCAGTACTTC
CDR3aa: CASSAGQGAGSYEQYF

abundance: -
v_gene: TRBV30
j_gene: TRBJ1-6
len: 12
d_gene: TRBD1
CDR3nt: TGTGCCTGGGACAGGGGGTCTTCACCCCTCCACTTT
CDR3aa: CAWDRGSSPLHF

abundance: -
v_gene: TRBV21-1
j_gene: TRBJ2-2
len: 17
d_gene: -
CDR3nt: TGTGCCAGCAGCATCTTCTCCGGGACTAGCGAACTCGGGGAGCTGTTTTTT
CDR3aa: CASSIFSGTSELGELFF

abundance: -
v_gene: TRBV4-1
j_gene: TRBJ2-3
len: 15
d_gene: TRBD2
CDR3nt: TGCGCCAGCAGCCAAGAATCGGCGGGGGCAGATACGCAGTATTTT
CDR3aa: CASSQESAGADTQYF

abundance: -
v_gene: TRBV10-3
j_gene: TRBJ1-5
len: 13
d_gene: -
CDR3nt: TGTGCCATCAGTGAGTCCCGGGGTCAGCCCCAGCATTTT
CDR3aa: CAISESRGQPQHF

abundance: -
v_gene: TRBV29-1
j_gene: TRBJ1-2
len: 10
d_gene: -
CDR3nt: TGCAGCGTTGGGAAACAGGGATATAGCTTC
CDR3aa: CSVGKQGYSF

abundance: -
v_gene: TRBV10-3
j_gene: TRBJ1-1
len: 13
d_gene: TRBD1
CDR3nt: TGTGCCATCAGTGACAGGGGGCAGAATGAAGCTTTCTTT
CDR3aa: CAISDRGQNEAFF

abundance: -
v_gene: TRBV5-4
j_gene: TRBJ2-5
len: 17
d_gene: TRBD2
CDR3nt: TGTGCCAGCAGCTTGGGTGGGGCTAGCGGGAGTATCGAGACCCAGTACTTC
CDR3aa: CASSLGGASGSIETQYF

abundance: -
v_gene: TRBV7-8
j_gene: TRBJ2-2
len: 17
d_gene: -
CDR3nt: TGTGCCAGCAGCCCGCTTCCGGGACATCTTAACACCGGGGAGCTGTTTTTT
CDR3aa: CASSPLPGHLNTGELFF

abundance: -
v_gene: TRBV10-2
j_gene: TRBJ2-3
len: 15
d_gene: -
CDR3nt: TGCGCCAGCAGTGAAGTGGGGAGCGGCGCAGATACGCAGTATTTT
CDR3aa: CASSEVGSGADTQYF

abundance: -
v_gene: TRBV27
j_gene: TRBJ1-2
len: 14
d_gene: -
CDR3nt: TGTGCCAGCAGTTTCCTGACAGGTCAAAATGGCTACACCTTC
CDR3aa: CASSFLTGQNGYTF

abundance: -
v_gene: TRBV27
j_gene: TRBJ1-2
len: 14
d_gene: TRBD1
CDR3nt: TGTGCCAGCAGTTCCGACAGGGGAATCGATGGCTACACCTTC
CDR3aa: CASSSDRGIDGYTF

abundance: few
v_gene: TRBV7-6
j_gene: TRBJ2-7
len: 15
d_gene: -
CDR3nt: TGTGCCAGCAGACAACCGGAGGGCCAAGCCTACGAGCAGTACTTC
CDR3aa: CASRQPEGQAYEQYF

abundance: -
v_gene: TRBV12-3/TRBV12-4
j_gene: TRBJ1-6
len: 13
d_gene: TRBD1
CDR3nt: TGTGCCAGCAGCGCGACAGGGCTTACACCCCTCCACTTT
CDR3aa: CASSATGLTPLHF

abundance: -
v_gene: TRBV19
j_gene: TRBJ2-1
len: 15
d_gene: -
CDR3nt: TGTGCCAGTAGTCCAAATCAGGGCTCCTACAATGAGCAGTTCTTC
CDR3aa: CASSPNQGSYNEQFF

abundance: -
v_gene: TRBV4-2
j_gene: TRBJ1-5
len: 18
d_gene: TRBD1
CDR3nt: TGTGCCAGCAGCCCCGCCCGGGGACAGGGGGCTCAAGATCAGCCCCAGCATTTT
CDR3aa: CASSPARGQGAQDQPQHF

abundance: -
v_gene: TRBV18
j_gene: TRBJ2-1
len: 15
d_gene: TRBD1
CDR3nt: TGTGCCAGCTCACCAGCCGACAGGGTCAACAATGAGCAGTTCTTC
CDR3aa: CASSPADRVNNEQFF

abundance: once
v_gene: TRBV5-4
j_gene: TRBJ2-1
len: 17
d_gene: TRBD2
CDR3nt: TGTGCCAGCAGCAAGAGCGGGGGAGTTCGTATCTACAATGAGCAGTTCTTC
CDR3aa: CASSKSGGVRIYNEQFF

abundance: -
v_gene: TRBV7-2
j_gene: TRBJ2-1
len: 16
d_gene: TRBD2
CDR3nt: TGTGCCAGCAGCCCCTCACTAGCGGGAGGGCCGGGTGAGCAGTTCTTC
CDR3aa: CASSPSLAGGPGEQFF

abundance: once
v_gene: TRBV15
j_gene: TRBJ2-2
len: 13
d_gene: -
CDR3nt: TGTGCCACCAGCAGGTCGGGCACCGGGGAGCTGTTTTTT
CDR3aa: CATSRSGTGELFF

abundance: -
v_gene: TRBV19
j_gene: TRBJ1-2
len: 13
d_gene: TRBD1
CDR3nt: TGTGCCAGTCGAAGGGGGCAGGGGGATGGCTACACCTTC
CDR3aa: CASRRGQGDGYTF

abundance: -
v_gene: TRBV6-6
j_gene: TRBJ1-3
len: 13
d_gene: TRBD1
CDR3nt: TGTGCCAGCAGTTTCCAGGGGGTAAACACCATATATTTT
CDR3aa: CASSFQGVNTIYF

abundance: -
v_gene: TRBV30
j_gene: TRBJ1-3
len: 15
d_gene: -
CDR3nt: TGTGCCTGGAGGAAGACAGGTGGGAGAGAAAACACCATATATTTT
CDR3aa: CAWRKTGGRENTIYF

abundance: -
v_gene: TRBV4-2
j_gene: TRBJ1-3
len: 16
d_gene: -
CDR3nt: TGTGCCAGCAGCCAAGACGGACATGGGGTAGGAAACACCATATATTTT
CDR3aa: CASSQDGHGVGNTIYF

abundance: -
v_gene: TRBV7-2
j_gene: TRBJ1-2
len: 15
d_gene: -
CDR3nt: TGTGCCAGCAGCTTAGCGTCTGGGGGCGACTATGGCTACACCTTC
CDR3aa: CASSLASGGDYGYTF

abundance: -
v_gene: TRBV7-8
j_gene: TRBJ1-1
len: 15
d_gene: TRBD1
CDR3nt: TGTGCCAGCAGCTTCAGACAGGGGAAGAACACTGAAGCTTTCTTT
CDR3aa: CASSFRQGKNTEAFF

abundance: -
v_gene: TRBV6-6
j_gene: TRBJ2-3
len: 13
d_gene: -
CDR3nt: TGTGCCAGCAGTGGGGAGGGCACAGATACGCAGTATTTT
CDR3aa: CASSGEGTDTQYF

abundance: few
v_gene: TRBV4-3
j_gene: TRBJ2-7
len: 15
d_gene: TRBD1
CDR3nt: TGCGCCAGCAGCCAAGATCGGGGACAGGGGGACGAGCAGTACTTC
CDR3aa: CASSQDRGQGDEQYF

abundance: -
v_gene: TRBV6-1
j_gene: TRBJ1-6
len: 15
d_gene: TRBD1
CDR3nt: TGTGCCAGCAGAGAAGGGACAGGGGTTAATTCACCCCTCCACTTT
CDR3aa: CASREGTGVNSPLHF

abundance: -
v_gene: TRBV10-3
j_gene: TRBJ2-7
len: 19
d_gene: TRBD2
CDR3nt: TGTGCCATCAGTGAGGTCGGGACTAGCGGGAACGAGGTAAAATCCGAGCAGTACTTC
CDR3aa: CAISEVGTSGNEVKSEQYF

abundance: few
v_gene: TRBV6-2/TRBV6-3
j_gene: TRBJ2-7
len: 16
d_gene: -
CDR3nt: TGTGCCAGCAGTTACTTCCTCCGAGGCAGAGCCTACGAGCAGTACTTC
CDR3aa: CASSYFLRGRAYEQYF

abundance: once
v_gene: TRBV29-1
j_gene: TRBJ2-1
len: 15
d_gene: TRBD1
CDR3nt: TGCAGCGTTTCCTATCCGGGACAGGGAACTAATGAGCAGTTCTTC
CDR3aa: CSVSYPGQGTNEQFF

abundance: few
v_gene: TRBV5-8
j_gene: TRBJ1-5
len: 13
d_gene: -
CDR3nt: TGTGCCAGCAGTCAGCGGCCTACTGAGCCCCAGCATTTT
CDR3aa: CASSQRPTEPQHF

abundance: -
v_gene: TRBV11-2
j_gene: TRBJ2-1
len: 15
d_gene: TRBD2
CDR3nt: TGTGCCAGCAGCTTATCCGCGGGAGCGCTTGGGGAGCAGTTCTTC
CDR3aa: CASSLSAGALGEQFF

abundance: -
v_gene: TRBV27
j_gene: TRBJ2-1
len: 14
d_gene: -
CDR3nt: TGTGCCAGCACTAGAATCAGCTCCTACAATGAGCAGTTCTTC
CDR3aa: CASTRISSYNEQFF

abundance: -
v_gene: TRBV12-5
j_gene: TRBJ1-1
len: 12
d_gene: -
CDR3nt: TGTGCTAGTGGTAAAGGGGGTCGTGAAGCTTTCTTT
CDR3aa: CASGKGGREAFF

abundance: -
v_gene: TRBV7-9
j_gene: TRBJ2-7
len: 13
d_gene: -
CDR3nt: TGTGCCAGCAGCTTAGAAGAGTCCTACGAGCAGTACTTC
CDR3aa: CASSLEESYEQYF

abundance: -
v_gene: TRBV7-2
j_gene: TRBJ2-6
len: 14
d_gene: -
CDR3nt: TGTGCCAGCAGCTACCGGGACTCGACCAACGTCCTGACTTTC
CDR3aa: CASSYRDSTNVLTF

abundance: once
v_gene: TRBV4-3
j_gene: TRBJ1-1
len: 16
d_gene: -
CDR3nt: TGCGCCAGCAGCCAAGATGCGGACCTCGGGGGAACTGAAGCTTTCTTT
CDR3aa: CASSQDADLGGTEAFF

abundance: -
v_gene: TRBV6-5
j_gene: TRBJ2-4
len: 15
d_gene: -
CDR3nt: TGTGCCAGCAGTCTAAATCACGGGCCGGGGAACATTCAGTACTTC
CDR3aa: CASSLNHGPGNIQYF

abundance: once
v_gene: TRBV9
j_gene: TRBJ2-1
len: 16
d_gene: -
CDR3nt: TGTGCCAGCAGCGTTAAGGACTCACAACCTTACAATGAGCAGTTCTTC
CDR3aa: CASSVKDSQPYNEQFF

abundance: -
v_gene: TRBV24-1
j_gene: TRBJ1-4
len: 15
d_gene: TRBD1
CDR3nt: TGTGCCACCAGTGATGGACAGGGAACTAATGAAAAACTGTTTTTT
CDR3aa: CATSDGQGTNEKLFF

abundance: -
v_gene: TRBV7-6
j_gene: TRBJ2-1
len: 16
d_gene: -
CDR3nt: TGTGCCAGCAGCCCTTATAGGGGAAGCTCCTACAATGAGCAGTTCTTC
CDR3aa: CASSPYRGSSYNEQFF

abundance: -
v_gene: TRBV27
j_gene: TRBJ1-4
len: 17
d_gene: -
CDR3nt: TGTGCCAGCAGTTTTCGGGGTTTGTCTACGCGAGGTGAAAAACTGTTTTTT
CDR3aa: CASSFRGLSTRGEKLFF

abundance: -
v_gene: TRBV27
j_gene: TRBJ1-5
len: 14
d_gene: -
CDR3nt: TGTGCCAGCAGTTTAGGCCAGGGAGGTCAGCCCCAGCATTTT
CDR3aa: CASSLGQGGQPQHF